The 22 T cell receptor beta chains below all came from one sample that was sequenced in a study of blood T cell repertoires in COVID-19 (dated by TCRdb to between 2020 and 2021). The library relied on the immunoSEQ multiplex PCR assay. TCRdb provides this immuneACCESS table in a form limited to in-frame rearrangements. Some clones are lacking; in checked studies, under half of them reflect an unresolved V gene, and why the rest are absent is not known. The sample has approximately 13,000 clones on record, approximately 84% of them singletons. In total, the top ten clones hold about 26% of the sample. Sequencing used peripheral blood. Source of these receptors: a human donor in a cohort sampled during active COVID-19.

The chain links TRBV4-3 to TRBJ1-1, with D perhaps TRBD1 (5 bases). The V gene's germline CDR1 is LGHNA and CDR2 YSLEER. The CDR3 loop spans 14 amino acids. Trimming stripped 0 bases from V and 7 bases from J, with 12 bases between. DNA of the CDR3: TGCGCCAGCAGCCAAGATACCGGAGACAGTGAAGCTTTCTTT. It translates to CASSQDTGDSEAFF.

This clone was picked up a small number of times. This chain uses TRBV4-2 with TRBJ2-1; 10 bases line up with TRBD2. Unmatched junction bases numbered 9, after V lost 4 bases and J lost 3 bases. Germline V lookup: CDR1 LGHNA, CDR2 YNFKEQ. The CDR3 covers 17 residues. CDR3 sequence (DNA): TGTGCCAGCAGCCTGGCATCTAGCGGGAGTGGCTACAATGAGCAGTTCTTC. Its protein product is CASSLASSGSGYNEQFF.

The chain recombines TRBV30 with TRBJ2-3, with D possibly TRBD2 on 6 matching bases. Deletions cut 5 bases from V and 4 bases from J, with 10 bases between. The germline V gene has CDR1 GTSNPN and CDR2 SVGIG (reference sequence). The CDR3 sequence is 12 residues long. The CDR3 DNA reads TGTGCCTGGGAAGGAGGGGCAGATACGCAGTATTTT. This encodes CAWEGGADTQYF.

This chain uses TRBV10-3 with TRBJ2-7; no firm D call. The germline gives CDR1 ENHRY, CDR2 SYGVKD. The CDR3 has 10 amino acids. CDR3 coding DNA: TGTGCTTCCCGACTTGGCGAGCAGTACTTC. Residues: CASRLGEQYF.

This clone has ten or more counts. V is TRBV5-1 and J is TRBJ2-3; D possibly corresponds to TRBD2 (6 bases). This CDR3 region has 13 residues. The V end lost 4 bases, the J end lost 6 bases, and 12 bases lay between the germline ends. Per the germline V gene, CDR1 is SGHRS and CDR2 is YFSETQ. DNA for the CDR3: TGCGCCAGCAGCCCCAGACTAGAGGATACGCAGTATTTT. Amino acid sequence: CASSPRLEDTQYF.

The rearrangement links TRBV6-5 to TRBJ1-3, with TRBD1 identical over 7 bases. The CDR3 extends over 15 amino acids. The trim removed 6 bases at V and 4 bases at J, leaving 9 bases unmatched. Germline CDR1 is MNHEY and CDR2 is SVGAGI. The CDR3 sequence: CASRTTGARGNTIYF. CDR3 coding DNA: TGTGCCAGCAGGACTACAGGGGCGCGAGGAAACACCATATATTTT.

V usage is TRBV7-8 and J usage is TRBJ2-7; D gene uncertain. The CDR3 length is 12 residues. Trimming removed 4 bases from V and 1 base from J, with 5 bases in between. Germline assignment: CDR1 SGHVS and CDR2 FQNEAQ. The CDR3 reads CASSSFSYEQYF. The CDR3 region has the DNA TGTGCCAGCAGCTCTTTTTCCTACGAGCAGTACTTC.

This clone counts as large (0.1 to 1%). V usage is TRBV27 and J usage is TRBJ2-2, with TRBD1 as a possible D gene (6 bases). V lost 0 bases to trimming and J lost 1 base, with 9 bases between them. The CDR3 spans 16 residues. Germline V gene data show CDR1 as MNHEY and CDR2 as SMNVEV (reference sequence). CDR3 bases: TGTGCCAGCAGTTTATCTCAGGGGCTGAACACCGGGGAGCTGTTTTTT. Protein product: CASSLSQGLNTGELFF.

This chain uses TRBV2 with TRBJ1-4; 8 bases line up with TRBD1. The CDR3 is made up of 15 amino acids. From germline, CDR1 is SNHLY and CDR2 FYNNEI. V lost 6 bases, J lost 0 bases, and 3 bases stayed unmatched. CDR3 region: CASSRDRTTNEKLFF. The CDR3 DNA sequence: TGTGCCAGCAGCCGGGACAGGACAACTAATGAAAAACTGTTTTTT.

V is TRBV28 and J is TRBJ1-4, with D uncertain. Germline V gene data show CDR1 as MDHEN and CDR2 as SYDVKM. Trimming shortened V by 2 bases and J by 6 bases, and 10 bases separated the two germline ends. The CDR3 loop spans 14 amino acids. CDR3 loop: CASSLGDLDEKLFF. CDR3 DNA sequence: TGTGCCAGCAGTTTAGGAGACCTGGATGAAAAACTGTTTTTT.

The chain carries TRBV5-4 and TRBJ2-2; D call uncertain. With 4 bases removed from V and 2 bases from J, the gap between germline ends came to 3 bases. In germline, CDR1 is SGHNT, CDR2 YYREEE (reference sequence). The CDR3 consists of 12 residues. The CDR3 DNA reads TGTGCCAGCAGCCTTAACACCGGGGAGCTGTTTTTT. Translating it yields CASSLNTGELFF. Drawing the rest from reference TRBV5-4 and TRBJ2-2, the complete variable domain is ETGVTQSPTHLIKTRGQQVTLRCSSQSGHNTVSWYQQALGQGPQFIFQYYREEENGRGNFPPRFSGLQFPNYSSELNVNALELDDSALYLCASSLNTGELFFGEGSRLTVL.

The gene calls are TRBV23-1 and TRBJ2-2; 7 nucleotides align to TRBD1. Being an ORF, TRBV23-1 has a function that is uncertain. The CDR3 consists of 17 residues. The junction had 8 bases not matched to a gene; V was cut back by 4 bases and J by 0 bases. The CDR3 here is CASSPPRQGANTGELFF. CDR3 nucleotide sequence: TGCGCCAGCAGTCCTCCACGGCAGGGGGCGAACACCGGGGAGCTGTTTTTT.

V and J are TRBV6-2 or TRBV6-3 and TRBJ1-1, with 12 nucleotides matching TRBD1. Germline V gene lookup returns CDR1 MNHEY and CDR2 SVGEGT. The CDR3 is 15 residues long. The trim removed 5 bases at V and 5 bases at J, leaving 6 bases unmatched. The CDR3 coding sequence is TGTGCCAGCAGTGGACCGGGACAGGGGGCAACTGAAGCTTTCTTT. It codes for CASSGPGQGATEAFF.

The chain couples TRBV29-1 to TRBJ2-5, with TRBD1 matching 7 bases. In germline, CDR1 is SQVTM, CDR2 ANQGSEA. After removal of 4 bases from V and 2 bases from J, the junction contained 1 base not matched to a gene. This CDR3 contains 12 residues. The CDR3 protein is CSVGQGQETQYF. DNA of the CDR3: TGCAGCGTTGGACAGGGACAAGAGACCCAGTACTTC.

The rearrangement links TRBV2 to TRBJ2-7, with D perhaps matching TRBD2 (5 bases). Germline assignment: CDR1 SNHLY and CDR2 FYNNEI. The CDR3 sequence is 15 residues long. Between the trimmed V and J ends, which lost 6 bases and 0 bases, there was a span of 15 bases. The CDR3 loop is CASSRGAASSYEQYF. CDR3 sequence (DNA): TGTGCCAGCAGCCGAGGAGCGGCTAGCTCCTACGAGCAGTACTTC.

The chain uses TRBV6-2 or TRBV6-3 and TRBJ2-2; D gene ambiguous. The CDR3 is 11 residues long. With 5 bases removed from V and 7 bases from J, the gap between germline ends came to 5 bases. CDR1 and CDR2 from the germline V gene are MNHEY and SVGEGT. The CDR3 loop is CASSQFGELFF. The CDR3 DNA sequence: TGTGCCAGCAGTCAGTTCGGGGAGCTGTTTTTT.

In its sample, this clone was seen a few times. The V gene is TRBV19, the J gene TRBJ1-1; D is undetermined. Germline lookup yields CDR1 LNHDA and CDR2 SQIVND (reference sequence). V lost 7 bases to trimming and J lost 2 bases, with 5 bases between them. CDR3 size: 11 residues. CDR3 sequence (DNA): TGTGCCAGTACGGGAAACACTGAAGCTTTCTTT. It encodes CASTGNTEAFF. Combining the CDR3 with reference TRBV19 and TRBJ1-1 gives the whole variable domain DGGITQSPKYLFRKEGQNVTLSCEQNLNHDAMYWYRQDPGQGLRLIYYSQIVNDFQKGDIAEGYSVSREKKESFPLTVTSAQKNPTAFYLCASTGNTEAFFGQGTRLTVV.

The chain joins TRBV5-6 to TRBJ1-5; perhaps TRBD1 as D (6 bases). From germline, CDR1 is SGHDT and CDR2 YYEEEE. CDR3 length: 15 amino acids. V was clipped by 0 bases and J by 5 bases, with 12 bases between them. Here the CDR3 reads CASSLEGRGDQPQHF. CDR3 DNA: TGTGCCAGCAGCTTGGAGGGCAGGGGCGATCAGCCCCAGCATTTT. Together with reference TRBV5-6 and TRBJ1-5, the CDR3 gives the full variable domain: DAGVTQSPTHLIKTRGQQVTLRCSPKSGHDTVSWYQQALGQGPQFIFQYYEEEERQRGNFPDRFSGHQFPNYSSELNVNALLLGDSALYLCASSLEGRGDQPQHFGDGTRLSIL.

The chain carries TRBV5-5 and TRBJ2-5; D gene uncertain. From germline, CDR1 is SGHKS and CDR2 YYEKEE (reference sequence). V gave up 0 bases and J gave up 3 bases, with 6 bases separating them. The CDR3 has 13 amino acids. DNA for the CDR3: TGTGCCAGCAGCTTGGCCAGTGAAGAGACCCAGTACTTC. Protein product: CASSLASEETQYF.

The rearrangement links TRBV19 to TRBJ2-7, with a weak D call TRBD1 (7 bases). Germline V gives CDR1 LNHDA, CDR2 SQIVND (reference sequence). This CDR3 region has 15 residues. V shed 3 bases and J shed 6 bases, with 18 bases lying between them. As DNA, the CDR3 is TGTGCCAGTAGTATCTATGTAGGAGGGGGCTTCGAGCAGTACTTC. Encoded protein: CASSIYVGGGFEQYF.

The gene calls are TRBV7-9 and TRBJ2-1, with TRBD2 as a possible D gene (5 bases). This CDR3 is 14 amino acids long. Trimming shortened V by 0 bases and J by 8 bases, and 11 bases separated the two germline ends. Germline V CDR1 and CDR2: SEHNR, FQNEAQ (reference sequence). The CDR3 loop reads CASSLAGAPDEQFF. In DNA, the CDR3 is TGTGCCAGCAGCTTAGCGGGAGCCCCCGATGAGCAGTTCTTC.

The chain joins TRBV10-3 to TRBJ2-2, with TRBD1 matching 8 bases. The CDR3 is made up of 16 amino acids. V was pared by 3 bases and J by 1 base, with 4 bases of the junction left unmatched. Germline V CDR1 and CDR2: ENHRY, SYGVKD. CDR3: CAISESGQVNTGELFF. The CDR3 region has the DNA TGTGCCATCAGTGAATCGGGACAGGTGAACACCGGGGAGCTGTTTTTT.